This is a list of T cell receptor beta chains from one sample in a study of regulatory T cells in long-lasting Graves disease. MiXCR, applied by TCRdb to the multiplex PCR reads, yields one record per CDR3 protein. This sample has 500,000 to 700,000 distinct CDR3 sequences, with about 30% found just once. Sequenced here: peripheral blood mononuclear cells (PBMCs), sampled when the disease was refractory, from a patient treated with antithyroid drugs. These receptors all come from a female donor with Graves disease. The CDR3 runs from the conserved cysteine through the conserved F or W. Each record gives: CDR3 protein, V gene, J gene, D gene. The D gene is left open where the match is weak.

CDR3aa: CSPQTGVYSGYTF
v_gene: TRBV20-1
j_gene: TRBJ1-2
d_gene: TRBD1

CDR3aa: CASSLSAGDTEAFF
v_gene: TRBV27
j_gene: TRBJ1-1
d_gene: -

CDR3aa: CASSNGQGVDTIYF
v_gene: TRBV6-1
j_gene: TRBJ1-3
d_gene: TRBD1

CDR3aa: CASSYSMGTGGNTEAFF
v_gene: TRBV6-5
j_gene: TRBJ1-1
d_gene: TRBD1

CDR3aa: CASRRLAGPPSSYNEQFF
v_gene: TRBV2
j_gene: TRBJ2-1
d_gene: TRBD2

CDR3aa: CASSEAGPNTGELFF
v_gene: TRBV2
j_gene: TRBJ2-2
d_gene: -

CDR3aa: CASNPYTEAFF
v_gene: TRBV2
j_gene: TRBJ1-1
d_gene: -

CDR3aa: CASSDIVGGRKGYEQYF
v_gene: TRBV27
j_gene: TRBJ2-7
d_gene: -

CDR3aa: CASSTLQGAGELFF
v_gene: TRBV7-2
j_gene: TRBJ2-2
d_gene: TRBD1

CDR3aa: CASSFGGRSQPQHF
v_gene: TRBV11-2
j_gene: TRBJ1-5
d_gene: -

CDR3aa: CNRLVEQYF
v_gene: TRBV20-1
j_gene: TRBJ2-7
d_gene: -

CDR3aa: CASSRNGNGYTF
v_gene: TRBV27
j_gene: TRBJ1-2
d_gene: -

CDR3aa: CASGVGVSTDTQYF
v_gene: TRBV12-3/TRBV12-4
j_gene: TRBJ2-3
d_gene: -

CDR3aa: CASSINRGGSNQPQHF
v_gene: TRBV7-2
j_gene: TRBJ1-5
d_gene: TRBD1

CDR3aa: CASSLGTGGRSPLHF
v_gene: TRBV12-3/TRBV12-4
j_gene: TRBJ1-6
d_gene: TRBD1

CDR3aa: CASSAEDRANSPLHF
v_gene: TRBV6-1
j_gene: TRBJ1-6
d_gene: TRBD1

CDR3aa: CASTLGRGNQPQHF
v_gene: TRBV28
j_gene: TRBJ1-5
d_gene: -

CDR3aa: CSALTSGGGSYEQYF
v_gene: TRBV20-1
j_gene: TRBJ2-7
d_gene: TRBD1

CDR3aa: CSAVAPRTEDYEQYF
v_gene: TRBV20-1
j_gene: TRBJ2-7
d_gene: -

CDR3aa: CSATDRGNMNTEAFF
v_gene: TRBV20-1
j_gene: TRBJ1-1
d_gene: TRBD1

CDR3aa: CASSQTGRYPYEQYF
v_gene: TRBV5-4
j_gene: TRBJ2-7
d_gene: -

CDR3aa: CASSEIDPGGRGYGYTF
v_gene: TRBV6-1
j_gene: TRBJ1-2
d_gene: -

CDR3aa: CASSQAVSLGYEQYF
v_gene: TRBV3-1
j_gene: TRBJ2-7
d_gene: -

CDR3aa: CASSYGDSLVETQYF
v_gene: TRBV27
j_gene: TRBJ2-5
d_gene: TRBD1

CDR3aa: CASILRGGGQPQHF
v_gene: TRBV27
j_gene: TRBJ1-5
d_gene: -

CDR3aa: CASSELGQKYEQHF
v_gene: TRBV25-1
j_gene: TRBJ2-7
d_gene: TRBD1

CDR3aa: CASSDCRGMNTEAFF
v_gene: TRBV5-8
j_gene: TRBJ1-1
d_gene: -

CDR3aa: CASIGAGWALSGNQPQHF
v_gene: TRBV28
j_gene: TRBJ1-5
d_gene: -

CDR3aa: CAWSDGVAQDRNF
v_gene: TRBV30
j_gene: TRBJ2-7
d_gene: -

CDR3aa: CASSLVPAVGIQSGELFF
v_gene: TRBV7-6
j_gene: TRBJ2-2
d_gene: -

CDR3aa: CASSQQRTNYGYTF
v_gene: TRBV14
j_gene: TRBJ1-2
d_gene: -

CDR3aa: CATSRDGGVLAEKLFF
v_gene: TRBV15
j_gene: TRBJ1-4
d_gene: -